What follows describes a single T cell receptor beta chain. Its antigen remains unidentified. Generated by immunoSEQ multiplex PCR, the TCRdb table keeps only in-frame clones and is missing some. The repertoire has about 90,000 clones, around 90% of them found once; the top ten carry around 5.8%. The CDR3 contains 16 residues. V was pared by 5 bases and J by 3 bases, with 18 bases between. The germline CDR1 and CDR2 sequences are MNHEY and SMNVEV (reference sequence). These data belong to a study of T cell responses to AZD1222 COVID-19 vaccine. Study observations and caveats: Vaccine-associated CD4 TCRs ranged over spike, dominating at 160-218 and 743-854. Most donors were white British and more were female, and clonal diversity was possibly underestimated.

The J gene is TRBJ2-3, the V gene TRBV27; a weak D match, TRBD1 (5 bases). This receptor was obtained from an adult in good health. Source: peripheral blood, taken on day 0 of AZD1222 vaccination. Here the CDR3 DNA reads TGTGCCAGCAGTCTCCGGACAATTACGGGTACAGATACGCAGTATTTT. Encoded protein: CASSLRTITGTDTQYF.